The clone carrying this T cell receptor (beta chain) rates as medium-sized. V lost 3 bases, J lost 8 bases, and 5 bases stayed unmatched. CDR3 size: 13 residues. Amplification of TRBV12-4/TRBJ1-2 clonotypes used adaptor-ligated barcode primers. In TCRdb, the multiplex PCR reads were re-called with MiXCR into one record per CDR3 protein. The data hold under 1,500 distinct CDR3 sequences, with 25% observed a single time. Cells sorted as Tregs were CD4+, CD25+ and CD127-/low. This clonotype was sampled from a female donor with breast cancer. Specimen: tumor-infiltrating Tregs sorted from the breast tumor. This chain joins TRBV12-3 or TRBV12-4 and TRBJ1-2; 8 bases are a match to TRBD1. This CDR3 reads CASSFRTGWGYTF. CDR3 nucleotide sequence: TGTGCCAGCAGTTTTCGGACAGGGTGGGGCTACACCTTC.